A selection of T cell receptor beta chains follows, all from one sample in a study of beta chain features in type 1 diabetes. Sequenced by immunoSEQ multiplex PCR; TCRdb stores in-frame clones only, minus some. The table shows some 270,000 clones, with 8% occurring only once. Sequences were obtained from central memory CD4+ T cells from blood. All receptors come from a woman aged 18-35 years in good health. Each CDR3 is given without its conserved first and last residue. Each record gives: V gene, J gene, CDR3 protein.

V: TRBV13; J: TRBJ1-3; CDR3: ASSLGYSGNTIY
V: TRBV4-1; J: TRBJ1-1; CDR3: ASSQGGGRVNTEAF
V: TRBV4-1; J: TRBJ1-1; CDR3: ASSQDSPGQMLNTEAF
V: TRBV27; J: TRBJ1-5; CDR3: ASGGVGQPQH
V: TRBV14; J: TRBJ2-1; CDR3: ASSEFLERSSYNEQF
V: TRBV7-9; J: TRBJ2-1; CDR3: ASSFGGSLINEQF
V: TRBV7-2; J: TRBJ2-5; CDR3: ASSTDGEETQH
V: TRBV9; J: TRBJ1-1; CDR3: ASSATGLNTEAF
V: TRBV5-1; J: TRBJ2-5; CDR3: ASSSPVLETQY
V: TRBV7-2; J: TRBJ2-7; CDR3: ASSPGTGRFYEQY
V: TRBV27; J: TRBJ2-1; CDR3: ASSDRYNEQF
V: TRBV2; J: TRBJ2-4; CDR3: ASSPQIAKNIQY
V: TRBV7-2; J: TRBJ2-3; CDR3: ASSPMGETTDTQY
V: TRBV7-9; J: TRBJ2-7; CDR3: ASSPQGEKQY
V: TRBV4-3; J: TRBJ1-2; CDR3: ASSQATGARSIYGYT
V: TRBV5-4; J: TRBJ1-4; CDR3: ASSRSGAADEKLF
V: TRBV5-1; J: TRBJ1-4; CDR3: ASSLGGVTGRNEKLF
V: TRBV27; J: TRBJ2-5; CDR3: ASSLWSGGPEQETQY
V: TRBV18; J: TRBJ2-7; CDR3: ASSRRQNSYEQY
V: TRBV18; J: TRBJ2-5; CDR3: ASTWQGEETQY
V: TRBV11-3; J: TRBJ1-2; CDR3: ASSLGLGLDRGYGYT
V: TRBV15; J: TRBJ2-6; CDR3: ATSRDWGQGARGANVLT
V: TRBV28; J: TRBJ1-2; CDR3: ASSWGAGASNYGYT
V: TRBV29-1; J: TRBJ2-1; CDR3: SVEDSRASSYNEQF
V: TRBV7-7; J: TRBJ2-5; CDR3: ASSLSGETQY
V: TRBV14; J: TRBJ2-7; CDR3: ASSPGTPQY
V: TRBV10-3; J: TRBJ1-3; CDR3: AISDLTQSPTIY
V: TRBV7-2; J: TRBJ2-1; CDR3: ASSPYLAGKNNEQF
V: TRBV2; J: TRBJ2-1; CDR3: ASSANVGEQF
V: TRBV25-1; J: TRBJ2-5; CDR3: ASRLEEGTQY
V: TRBV29-1; J: TRBJ2-7; CDR3: SVENRAVVPYEQY
V: TRBV30; J: TRBJ1-2; CDR3: AWATGARGYT
V: TRBV7-8; J: TRBJ1-5; CDR3: ASSRDRGNQPQH
V: TRBV18; J: TRBJ2-4; CDR3: ASSPPAGGEDIQY
V: TRBV5-1; J: TRBJ1-1; CDR3: ASSLVEDTEAF
V: TRBV7-9; J: TRBJ1-2; CDR3: ASSALKGGTGSYGYT
V: TRBV7-8; J: TRBJ1-4; CDR3: ASSPGRLDEKLF
V: TRBV29-1; J: TRBJ1-1; CDR3: SALSDGTEAF
V: TRBV25-1; J: TRBJ2-1; CDR3: ASSGPGTGARNNEQF
V: TRBV6-6; J: TRBJ2-4; CDR3: ASSYPGAKNIQY
V: TRBV19; J: TRBJ1-2; CDR3: ASSPRDRGGYT
V: TRBV18; J: TRBJ2-1; CDR3: ASSPQGVGDEQF
V: TRBV7-2; J: TRBJ2-2; CDR3: ASSPNRASGRATGELF
V: TRBV20-1; J: TRBJ1-1; CDR3: SGLLNTEAF
V: TRBV5-1; J: TRBJ1-4; CDR3: ASSLAPGQANEKLF
V: TRBV7-6; J: TRBJ2-5; CDR3: ASSQMDETQY
V: TRBV5-1; J: TRBJ2-5; CDR3: ASSFLGGDPTQETQY
V: TRBV19; J: TRBJ1-1; CDR3: ASRDRPNTEAF
V: TRBV7-9; J: TRBJ1-2; CDR3: ASSFTAISSNYGYT
V: TRBV5-4; J: TRBJ2-1; CDR3: ASSSGGQGNEQF
V: TRBV5-1; J: TRBJ1-2; CDR3: ASSLGGTGWSKLYGYT
V: TRBV7-9; J: TRBJ2-3; CDR3: ASSLTGGRDTQY
V: TRBV7-2; J: TRBJ1-5; CDR3: ASSLESNQPQH
V: TRBV18; J: TRBJ1-4; CDR3: ASSPSELGKLF